This entry features one T cell receptor beta chain sequence. The data are from a study of blood T cell repertoires in COVID-19. Germline CDR1 is SNHLY and CDR2 is FYNNEI. With V trimmed by 7 bases and J by 5 bases, 15 bases remained unmatched. This CDR3 spans 17 amino acids. In the authors' methods: By means of reference gene primer amplification, nucleated cell counts were estimated. Sequenced by immunoSEQ multiplex PCR; TCRdb stores in-frame clones only, minus some. V and J calls and clone size are given by that table; D and trimming were obtained from the DNA. The sample holds 150,000 to 200,000 clones, approximately 88% seen once.

The sequencing sample was made of PBMCs or T cells enriched from blood (not recorded which). This receptor was obtained from a woman aged 18 to 35 who had recovered from COVID-19. The gene calls are TRBV2 and TRBJ2-1, with 9 bases aligning to TRBD2. The CDR3 DNA is TGTGCCAGCACCGACCTATTGTTTAGCGGGAGCAACAATGAGCAGTTCTTC. Protein: CASTDLLFSGSNNEQFF.